This section outlines one TCR beta chain sequence together with its context. This clonotype appeared many times. Its antigen specificity is not known. One base away there is no much larger clone; base qualities are not given. The data were taken from a study of early T cells in non-severe SARS-CoV-2 infection (dated by TCRdb to about 2021). Regarding the research as a whole: TCR sequencing used bulk RNA from unsorted whole blood, so alpha and beta chains could not be paired.

Library preparation used 5' RACE. Sequencing was carried out with a NextSeq 500. The TCR library protocol attached unique molecular identifiers to individual cDNA molecules to correct for sequencing error and PCR bias. Sequencing covered both TCR alpha and beta chains, and within each sample the abundances of alpha and beta sequences were tightly co-correlated. Under the source paper's analysis protocol: Decombinator V4 was used to annotate the V gene, J gene and CDR3 of the TCR sequences. Expanded TCRs were defined as changing significantly between any two time points under a Poisson model with p below 0.0001. TCR abundances were normalised to the total number of TCRs sequenced in each sample and reported as counts per million. MAIT TCRs were defined by TRAV1-2 paired with TRAJ12, TRAJ20 or TRAJ33, and iNKT TCRs by TRAV10 paired with TRAJ18. VDJdb, accessed 1 November 2021, was searched for CMV, EBV and SARS-CoV-2 annotated TCRs, excluding TCRs annotated for multiple antigens. Using fastp trimming at Q25 and MiXCR clonotype assembly, TCRdb reanalyzed the public sequencing data and kept in-frame beta chains. Rows with one shared CDR3 protein collapse into an entry with the most common genes and DNA. TCRdb's processing, not the authors', yielded these V and J calls. Present in this sample are 40,000 to 45,000 distinct CDR3 sequences, about 12% of which were seen just once. The ten largest clonotypes hold 15% to 20% of the sample.

After removal of 3 bases from V and 5 bases from J, the junction retains 12 bases not matched to a gene. The CDR3 holds 16 amino acids from the cysteine to the phenylalanine. Solely the CDR3 DNA is kept, with 48 bases framed from the first base. The germline V gene encodes CDR1 DFQATT and CDR2 SNEGSKA (reference sequence). Study-wide conclusions, independent of this receptor: VDJdb matching was skewed toward anti-spike CD8 responses, so virus-specific expansions were likely underestimated and private and CD4 specificities were missed.

This was a case-control study nested in a cohort of healthcare workers in London, UK, who had nasopharyngeal swab PCR tests and blood samples taken every week. Healthcare workers were enrolled in the week of the UK lockdown, from 23 to 31 March 2020, and were followed every week for up to about 15 weeks. The chain uses TRBV20-1 and TRBJ2-5, with 10 middle bases fitting TRBD2. The clonotype comes from an adult who was a healthcare worker with PCR-confirmed SARS-CoV-2 infection or an uninfected control (not recorded which). The material sequenced was whole blood. The CDR3 region reads CSARRAGGPVGETQYF. The DNA is as follows: TGCAGTGCTAGGAGAGCGGGAGGGCCGGTAGGGGAGACCCAGTACTTC.